A selection of T cell receptor beta chains follows, all from one sample in a study of breast tumors, draining lymph nodes, adjacent tissues. From the multiplex PCR reads, TCRdb called clonotypes with MiXCR, one entry per CDR3 protein. The sample has some 130,000 distinct CDR3 sequences, over 20% seen once. The sequenced sample was axillary lymph node tissue. These receptors all stem from a female donor with breast cancer. Some clones in this sample may be carry-over from other donors' samples. Each CDR3 is given with its conserved first and last residue. Each record gives: V gene, J gene, CDR3 protein.

>TRBV12-3/TRBV12-4|TRBJ2-1
CASSSSGRSNEQFF
>TRBV20-1|TRBJ2-5
CSARKLASHHQETQYF
>TRBV20-1|TRBJ2-7
CSAKGDRGTYEQYF
>TRBV7-3|TRBJ2-1
CASSPQTSGSRYNEQFF
>TRBV7-2|TRBJ2-3
CASSSKRGTDTQYF
>TRBV2|TRBJ1-5
CASSSGGHSNQPQHF
>TRBV6-4|TRBJ2-1
CASSDGGNEQFF
>TRBV5-4|TRBJ2-7
CASSSDRDSVKQYF
>TRBV28|TRBJ1-4
CASSPGQLNEKLFF
>TRBV7-3|TRBJ2-5
CASSLTGTIKETQYF
>TRBV19|TRBJ2-7
CASSGRGSNEQYF
>TRBV7-8|TRBJ1-5
CASSLRSPGTGGQPQHF
>TRBV20-1|TRBJ2-5
CSARASGGRETQYF
>TRBV5-5|TRBJ2-7
CASSSIGYSEQYF
>TRBV6-1|TRBJ2-1
CASRDLAGGPYNEQFF
>TRBV19|TRBJ2-1
CASSIRASGRSNEQFF
>TRBV10-3|TRBJ1-3
CAISAFDRHSGNTIYF
>TRBV12-3/TRBV12-4|TRBJ2-1
CASSWTSGRAAYNEQFF
>TRBV10-2|TRBJ1-3
CASSEPPSASGNTIYF
>TRBV6-4|TRBJ2-1
CASSYDSNNEQFF
>TRBV12-3/TRBV12-4|TRBJ1-5
CASNSRGNQPQHF
>TRBV27|TRBJ2-5
CASSFGAEQETQYF
>TRBV10-3|TRBJ2-7
CAISERSGGSYEQYF
>TRBV30|TRBJ2-1
CAWSVLLGNEQFF
>TRBV7-9|TRBJ2-1
CASSIRTGLYNEQFF
>TRBV12-3/TRBV12-4|TRBJ2-3
CASSPQRTVEADTQYF
>TRBV4-1|TRBJ2-1
CASSQEGWLELAGEQFF
>TRBV5-5|TRBJ2-1
CASSEQGAAYEQFF
>TRBV6-2/TRBV6-3|TRBJ1-6
CASSGSSSPLHF
>TRBV6-1|TRBJ2-1
CASGAHRGPNEQFF
>TRBV20-1|TRBJ2-3
CSASLAEATDTQYF
>TRBV2|TRBJ2-2
CASIREGTGTGELFF
>TRBV29-1|TRBJ2-5
CSVAGQGAQEAQYF
>TRBV2|TRBJ1-2
CASRTNRGLYGYTF
>TRBV7-2|TRBJ2-1
CASSLNWIAVQFF
>TRBV2|TRBJ1-2
CASSAVPNYYGYTF
>TRBV20-1|TRBJ2-3
CSAQVASGSRSDTQYF
>TRBV11-2|TRBJ1-3
CASSLVRGLAGNTIYF
>TRBV3-1|TRBJ2-3
CASSQGVGYTDTQYF
>TRBV12-3/TRBV12-4|TRBJ2-1
CATDSHNEQFF
>TRBV20-1|TRBJ1-2
CSAAKGGATGYTF
>TRBV24-1|TRBJ2-7
CATSDAGSYEQYF
>TRBV2|TRBJ2-7
CASSARVGEQYF
>TRBV3-1|TRBJ2-5
CASSQGSGFQETQYF
>TRBV6-5|TRBJ2-1
CASRRTGNNNEQFF
>TRBV2|TRBJ2-7
CASSQNLGYEQYF
>TRBV27|TRBJ2-1
CASSLYSRFNEQFF
>TRBV7-3|TRBJ1-2
CASRTGSYGYTF
>TRBV5-1|TRBJ2-3
CASSLAVGSGTDTQYF